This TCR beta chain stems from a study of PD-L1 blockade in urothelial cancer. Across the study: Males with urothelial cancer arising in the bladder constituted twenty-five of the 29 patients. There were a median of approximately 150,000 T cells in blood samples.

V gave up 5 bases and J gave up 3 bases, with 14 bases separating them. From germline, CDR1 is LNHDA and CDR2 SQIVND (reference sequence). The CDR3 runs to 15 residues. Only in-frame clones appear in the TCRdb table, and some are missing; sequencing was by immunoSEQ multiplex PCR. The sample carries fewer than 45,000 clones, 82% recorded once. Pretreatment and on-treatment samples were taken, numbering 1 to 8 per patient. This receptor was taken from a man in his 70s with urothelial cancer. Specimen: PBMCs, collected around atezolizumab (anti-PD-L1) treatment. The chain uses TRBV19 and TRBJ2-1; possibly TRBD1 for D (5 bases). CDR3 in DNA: TGTGCCAGTAGTCCCCGCGCAGGGATCTACAATGAGCAGTTCTTC. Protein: CASSPRAGIYNEQFF.